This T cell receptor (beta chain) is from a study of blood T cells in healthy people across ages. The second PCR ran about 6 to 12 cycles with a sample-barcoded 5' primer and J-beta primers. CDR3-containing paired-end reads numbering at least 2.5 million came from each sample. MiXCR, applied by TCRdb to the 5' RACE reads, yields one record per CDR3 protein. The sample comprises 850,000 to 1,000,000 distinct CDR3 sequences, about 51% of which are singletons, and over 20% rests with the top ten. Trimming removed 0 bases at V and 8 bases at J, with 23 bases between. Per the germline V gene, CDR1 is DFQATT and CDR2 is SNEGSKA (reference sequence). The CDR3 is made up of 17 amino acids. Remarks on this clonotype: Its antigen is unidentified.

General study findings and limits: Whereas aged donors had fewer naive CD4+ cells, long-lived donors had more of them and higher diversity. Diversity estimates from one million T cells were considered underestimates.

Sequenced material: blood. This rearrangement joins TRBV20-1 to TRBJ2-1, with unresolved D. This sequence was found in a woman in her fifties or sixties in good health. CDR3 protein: CSARDRVRGRHIYEQFF. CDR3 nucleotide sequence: TGCAGTGCTAGAGATCGAGTCCGAGGAAGACATATCTATGAGCAGTTCTTC.